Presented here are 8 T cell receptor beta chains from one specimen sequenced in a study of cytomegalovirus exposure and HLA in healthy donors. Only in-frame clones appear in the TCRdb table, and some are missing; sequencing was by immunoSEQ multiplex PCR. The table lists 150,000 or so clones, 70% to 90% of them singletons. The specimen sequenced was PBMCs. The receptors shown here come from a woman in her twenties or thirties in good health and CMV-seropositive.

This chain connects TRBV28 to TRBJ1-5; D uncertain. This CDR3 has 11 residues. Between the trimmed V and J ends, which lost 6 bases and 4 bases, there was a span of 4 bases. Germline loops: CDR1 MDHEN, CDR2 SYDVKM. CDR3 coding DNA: TGTGCCAGCAGCCCGAATCAGCCCCAGCATTTT. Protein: CASSPNQPQHF.

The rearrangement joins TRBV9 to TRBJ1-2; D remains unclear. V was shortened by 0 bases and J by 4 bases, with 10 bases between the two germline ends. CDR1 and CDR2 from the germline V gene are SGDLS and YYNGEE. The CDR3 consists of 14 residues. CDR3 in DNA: TGTGCCAGCAGCGTAGCGGTAGGGAGCTATGGCTACACCTTC. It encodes CASSVAVGSYGYTF.

The CDR3 spells CASSQSSSGGDDEQFF. The CDR3 DNA reads TGCGCCAGCAGCCAATCATCTAGCGGGGGGGACGATGAGCAGTTCTTC. This sequence joins TRBV4-1 and TRBJ2-1, with 12 bases fitting TRBD2. V shed 2 bases and J 8 bases; nucleotides not matched to a gene: 7. Germline CDR1 and CDR2: MGHRA and YSYEKL. The CDR3 runs 16 residues.

CDR3 DNA sequence: TGTGCCAGCAGTCCCCTAGCGGGAGCTCAGGGCACAGATACGCAGTATTTT. This codes for CASSPLAGAQGTDTQYF. V is TRBV27 and J is TRBJ2-3, with 10 bases identical to TRBD2. CDR1 is MNHEY, CDR2 SMNVEV, per germline (reference sequence). This CDR3 is 17 amino acids long. The V segment lost 5 bases and the J segment 1 base; nucleotides outside the gene matches: 9.

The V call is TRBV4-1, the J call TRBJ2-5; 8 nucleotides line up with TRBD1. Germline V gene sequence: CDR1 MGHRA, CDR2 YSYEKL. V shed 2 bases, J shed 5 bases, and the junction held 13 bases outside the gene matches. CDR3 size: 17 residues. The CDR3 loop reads CASSQNPRTGFGETQYF. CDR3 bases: TGCGCCAGCAGCCAAAATCCTCGGACAGGGTTTGGGGAGACCCAGTACTTC.

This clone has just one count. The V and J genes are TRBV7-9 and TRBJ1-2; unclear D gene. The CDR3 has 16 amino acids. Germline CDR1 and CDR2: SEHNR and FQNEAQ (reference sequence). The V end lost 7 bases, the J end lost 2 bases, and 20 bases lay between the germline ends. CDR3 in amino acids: CASTPYGLWKNYGYTF. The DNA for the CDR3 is TGTGCCAGCACCCCCTATGGGCTGTGGAAGAACTATGGCTACACCTTC.

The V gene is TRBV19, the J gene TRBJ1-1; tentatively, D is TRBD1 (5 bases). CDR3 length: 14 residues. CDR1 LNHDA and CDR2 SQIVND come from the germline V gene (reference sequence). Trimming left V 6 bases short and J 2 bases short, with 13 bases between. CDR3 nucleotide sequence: TGTGCCAGTAGCTGGGGGGGGAGAAACACTGAAGCTTTCTTT. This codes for CASSWGGRNTEAFF.

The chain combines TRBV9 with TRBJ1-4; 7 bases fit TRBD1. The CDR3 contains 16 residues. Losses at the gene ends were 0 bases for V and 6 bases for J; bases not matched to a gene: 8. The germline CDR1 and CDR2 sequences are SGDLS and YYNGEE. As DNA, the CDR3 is TGTGCCAGCAGCGTAGGGGATTCAGGGGGATATGAAAAACTGTTTTTT. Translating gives CASSVGDSGGYEKLFF.